This T cell receptor (beta chain) was identified during a study of T cell repertoires in cytomegalovirus infection. About the research overall: The authors used CMV epitopes that were HLA-C-restricted (recently identified) and HLA-B-restricted (well studied). Matching HLA type, along with CMV infection, was indicated by public TCR beta signatures.

One entry per CDR3 protein, called by TCRdb with MiXCR from the reads. The top ten clones hold roughly 12% of a sample with around 750,000 distinct CDR3 sequences, about 30% of them seen once. This CDR3 has 15 amino acids. Trimming took 4 bases from V and 3 from J; bases not matched to a gene: 8. The germline V gene has CDR1 SEHNR and CDR2 FQNEAQ (reference sequence). The study's findings and limits: Identification of carriers of CMV plus the relevant HLA was performed using cumulative public TCR beta family frequency.

With respect to this clonotype: Its target is not known.

V usage is TRBV7-9 and J usage is TRBJ2-7, with 8 nucleotides matching TRBD1. This receptor was identified in a human donor in good health (CMV status not recorded). Some clones in this sample may be carry-over from other donors' samples. This sample comprised cultured CD8+ T cells from PBMCs, obtained from culture after CMV antigen stimulation. DNA for the CDR3: TGTGCCAGCAGCTCGACCGGGACAGGCTACTACGAGCAGTACTTC. Amino acid sequence: CASSSTGTGYYEQYF.